This entry features one TCR beta chain sequence. What it binds is not known. Clones were sequenced by immunoSEQ multiplex PCR, and TCRdb holds only the in-frame ones, with some missing. The data contain 15,000 to 20,000 clones, about nine tenths of them singletons. This entry belongs to a study of graft-versus-host responses after intestinal transplantation. Study-level background: All recipients were transplanted with multivisceral, liver-intestinal, or isolated intestinal grafts.

The CDR3 is made up of 20 amino acids. The ends lost 4 bases at V and 0 bases at J; junction bases unmatched: 17. From germline, CDR1 is SGHRS and CDR2 YFSETQ. Points from the study as a whole: The study associated peak circulating GvH clone levels with early post-transplant HvG declines. Recipient-marrow GvH clones were detected, some having first appeared in ileum or blood.

The J gene is TRBJ2-7, the V gene TRBV5-1, with 12 bases matching TRBD2. The source was PBMCs, collected roughly 390 days after transplant. The TCR was taken from a human patient who received an intestinal transplant, so some T cells may come from the graft donor. As DNA, the CDR3 is TGCGCCAGCAGCCGTCTAGCGGGGGGGCGAACACTGAGGGGCTCCTACGAGCAGTACTTC. It specifies CASSRLAGGRTLRGSYEQYF.